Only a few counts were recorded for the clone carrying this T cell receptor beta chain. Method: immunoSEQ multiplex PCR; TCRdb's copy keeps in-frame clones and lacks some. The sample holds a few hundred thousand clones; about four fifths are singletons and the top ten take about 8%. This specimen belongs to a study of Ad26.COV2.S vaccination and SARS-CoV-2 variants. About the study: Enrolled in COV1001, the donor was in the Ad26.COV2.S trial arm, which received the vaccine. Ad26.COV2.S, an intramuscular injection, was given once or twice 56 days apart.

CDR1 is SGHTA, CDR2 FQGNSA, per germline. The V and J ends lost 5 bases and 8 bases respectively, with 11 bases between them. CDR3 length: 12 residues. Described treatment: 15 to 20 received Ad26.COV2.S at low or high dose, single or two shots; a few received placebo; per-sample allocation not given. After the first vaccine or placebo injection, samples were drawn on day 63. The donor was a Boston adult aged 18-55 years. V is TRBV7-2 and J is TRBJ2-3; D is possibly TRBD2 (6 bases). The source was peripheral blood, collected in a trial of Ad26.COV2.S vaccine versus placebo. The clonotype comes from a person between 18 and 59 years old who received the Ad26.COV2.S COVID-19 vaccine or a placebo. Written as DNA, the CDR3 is TGTGCCAGCAGCCGGAGGGGAGGTACGCAGTATTTT. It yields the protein CASSRRGGTQYF. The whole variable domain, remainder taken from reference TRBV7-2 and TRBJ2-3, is GAGVSQSPSNKVTEKGKDVELRCDPISGHTALYWYRQSLGQGLEFLIYFQGNSAPDKSGLPSDRFSAERTGGSVSTLTIQRTQQEDSAVYLCASSRRGGTQYFGPGTRLTVL.